Presented here are 28 T cell receptor beta chains from one specimen sequenced in a study of blood T cell repertoires in COVID-19. Profiling relied on immunoSEQ multiplex PCR, and the TCRdb table lists in-frame clones only, not all of them. The sample consists of approximately 200,000 clones, over 75% of them appearing once. Sequencing was carried out using PBMCs or T cells enriched from blood (not recorded which). All receptors derive from a middle-aged woman with acute COVID-19.

The chain has TRBV6-5 and TRBJ1-1, with D unclear. Germline CDR1 is MNHEY and CDR2 is SVGAGI. Trimming cost V 2 bases and J 7 bases, with 8 bases left between them. The CDR3 totals 12 residues. The CDR3: CASSYIEGEAFF. CDR3 DNA: TGTGCCAGCAGTTACATAGAGGGTGAAGCTTTCTTT.

The chain carries TRBV29-1 and TRBJ2-3; 7 bases map to TRBD1. Germline CDR1 reads SQVTM; CDR2 reads ANQGSEA. V shed 5 bases and J 2 bases; nucleotides not matched to a gene: 10. The CDR3 has 15 amino acids. The CDR3 DNA is TGCAGCGTTCTAGACAGGGCACCTATCACAGATACGCAGTATTTT. This encodes CSVLDRAPITDTQYF.

The count of this clone is one. The V gene is TRBV27, the J gene TRBJ2-7; 9 nucleotides match TRBD1. Germline-derived CDR1 and CDR2 are MNHEY and SMNVEV (reference sequence). Trimming at V came to 1 base and at J to 1 base, leaving 5 bases not matched to a gene. The CDR3 has 16 residues. This chain's CDR3 is CASSLLQGALSYEQYF. The CDR3 DNA follows: TGTGCCAGCAGTTTATTACAGGGGGCCTTATCCTACGAGCAGTACTTC.

This chain's CDR3 is CASSVGTDNSPLHF. The CDR3 nucleotides are TGTGCCAGCAGCGTCGGGACAGATAATTCACCCCTCCACTTT. The V call is TRBV9, the J call TRBJ1-6, with 7 bases lining up with TRBD1. The germline gives CDR1 SGDLS, CDR2 YYNGEE. J was trimmed by 5 bases and V by 2 bases; bases with no gene match: 1. This CDR3 spans 14 amino acids. Combining the CDR3 with reference TRBV9 and TRBJ1-6 gives the whole variable domain DSGVTQTPKHLITATGQRVTLRCSPRSGDLSVYWYQQSLDQGLQFLIQYYNGEERAKGNILERFSAQQFPDLHSELNLSSLELGDSALYFCASSVGTDNSPLHFGNGTRLTVT.

V usage is TRBV27 and J usage is TRBJ2-1; 14 nucleotides match TRBD2. CDR3 size: 15 residues. V lost 8 bases to trimming and J lost 5 bases; unmatched junction nucleotides: 5. The germline CDR1 and CDR2 sequences are MNHEY and SMNVEV (reference sequence). CDR3: CASSGLAGGHNEQFF. Here the CDR3 DNA reads TGTGCCAGCTCCGGACTAGCGGGGGGCCACAATGAGCAGTTCTTC.

The CDR3 loop reads CASSEAGGWGNSPLHF. The CDR3 coding sequence is TGTGCCAGCAGTGAAGCGGGAGGGTGGGGAAATTCACCCCTCCACTTT. The rearrangement joins TRBV6-1 to TRBJ1-6, with D hard to call. CDR1 MNHNS and CDR2 SASEGT come from the germline V gene. The ends were cut back, 0 bases at V and 7 bases at J, with 13 bases in the middle. CDR3 size: 16 residues.

This clone was counted a single time. The rearrangement uses TRBV9 and TRBJ2-6; D not certain. Germline values: CDR1 SGDLS, CDR2 YYNGEE. Deletions cut 7 bases from V and 3 bases from J, with 14 bases between. The CDR3 is 15 residues long. CDR3 DNA: TGTGCCAGCGGATTTAGATGGAGTGGGGCCAACGTCCTGACTTTC. It translates to CASGFRWSGANVLTF.

J is TRBJ2-7 and V is TRBV19, with D maybe TRBD1 (5 bases). This CDR3 has 13 residues. CDR1 LNHDA and CDR2 SQIVND come from the germline V gene (reference sequence). Between the trimmed V and J ends, which lost 7 bases and 6 bases, there was a span of 16 bases. CDR3 in amino acids: CASKGQAAPEQYF. The DNA for the CDR3 is TGTGCCAGTAAGGGGCAGGCCGCCCCCGAGCAGTACTTC.

This clone appeared a few times. The genes are TRBV27 and TRBJ1-1; the D is unclear. Trimming cost V 4 bases and J 1 base, with 7 bases left between them. CDR1 MNHEY and CDR2 SMNVEV come from the germline V gene (reference sequence). The CDR3 loop spans 13 amino acids. The CDR3 DNA follows: TGTGCCAGCAGTTGGACTAGGAACACTGAAGCTTTCTTT. Its translation: CASSWTRNTEAFF.

The chain's CDR3 is CASSSRQDDSPLHF. The CDR3 region has the DNA TGTGCCAGCAGCTCAAGACAGGACGATTCACCCCTCCACTTT. The V and J genes are TRBV9 and TRBJ1-6; tentative D call: TRBD1 (6 bases). V was trimmed by 4 bases and J by 8 bases, leaving 13 bases between them. Germline V gene data show CDR1 as SGDLS and CDR2 as YYNGEE. There are 14 residues in the CDR3.

This chain uses TRBV6-5 with TRBJ1-5; D gene unclear. This CDR3 region has 14 residues. Germline-derived CDR1 and CDR2 are MNHEY and SVGAGI. Trimming stripped 6 bases from V and 0 bases from J, with 9 bases between. CDR3 DNA sequence: TGTGCCAGCAGGAGACATAATAGCAATCAGCCCCAGCATTTT. It encodes CASRRHNSNQPQHF.

This clone has just a few counts. V is TRBV3-1 (or the pseudogene TRBV3-2) and J is TRBJ1-2; D might be TRBD1 (5 bases). The length of the CDR3 is 13 residues. The ends were cut back, 1 base at V and 8 bases at J, with 11 bases in the middle. Germline CDR1 is LGHDT and CDR2 is YNNKEL (reference sequence). The CDR3 region is CASSQAGGSGYTF. For the CDR3, the DNA is TGTGCCAGCAGCCAAGCGGGGGGATCAGGCTACACCTTC.

The V call is TRBV10-1, the J call TRBJ2-1; tentatively, D is TRBD2 (5 bases). Germline loops: CDR1 WNHNN, CDR2 SYGVQD (reference sequence). There are 12 residues in the CDR3. The V gene lost 1 base and the J gene lost 8 bases, with 6 bases spanning the gap. The CDR3 DNA follows: TGCGCCAGCAGTGAGTACGGGGATGAGCAGTTCTTC. Amino acid sequence: CASSEYGDEQFF.

V usage is TRBV10-3 and J usage is TRBJ1-6; 11 positions match TRBD1. V lost 7 bases, J lost 8 bases, and 7 bases stayed unmatched. The germline gives CDR1 ENHRY, CDR2 SYGVKD. The CDR3 sequence is 15 residues long. The CDR3 is CAITAGQGAYSPLHF. DNA for the CDR3: TGTGCCATCACCGCCGGACAGGGGGCTTATTCACCCCTCCACTTT.

J is TRBJ1-2 and V is TRBV28, with 8 positions matching TRBD1. Germline CDR1 is MDHEN and CDR2 is SYDVKM. This CDR3 comprises 13 residues. V lost 5 bases to trimming and J lost 4 bases; unmatched junction nucleotides: 3. The CDR3 sequence: CASSLDRGYGYTF. As DNA, the CDR3 is TGTGCCAGCAGTCTTGACAGGGGCTATGGCTACACCTTC.

This chain connects TRBV11-3 to TRBJ2-3; TRBD2 might be the D (7 bases). Trimming left V 1 base short and J 4 bases short, with 15 bases between. Germline V CDR1 and CDR2: SGHNT, YENEEA. This CDR3 contains 16 residues. CDR3 amino acids: CASSLGGGGAADTQYF. The CDR3 nucleotides are TGTGCCAGCAGCTTAGGTGGCGGGGGCGCGGCAGATACGCAGTATTTT.

Details on this clone: One end of the junction is discordant with germline, which a read error may explain. The V and J genes are TRBV4-1 and TRBJ1-1, with 7 bases matching TRBD1. The CDR3 extends over 18 amino acids. CDR1 and CDR2 from the germline V gene are MGHRA and YSYEKL. The CDR3 coding sequence is TGCGCCAGCAGCCAAAACGTTAATGTGGGACAGCTAAACACTGAAACTTTCTTT. This codes for CASSQNVNVGQLNTETFF.

The V call is TRBV28, the J call TRBJ1-4; D is unclear. V was shortened by 3 bases and J by 6 bases, with 8 bases between the two germline ends. Germline V lookup: CDR1 MDHEN, CDR2 SYDVKM. The CDR3 runs 13 residues. The CDR3 region has the DNA TGTGCCAGCAGTTTGCCAGAATATGAAAAACTGTTTTTT. This sequence encodes CASSLPEYEKLFF.

At least ten counts were recorded for this clone. The V call is TRBV7-2, the J call TRBJ1-2; TRBD1 matches 10 bases. This CDR3 is 14 amino acids long. V was pared by 4 bases and J by 8 bases, with 7 bases of the junction left unmatched. Germline V CDR1 and CDR2: SGHTA, FQGNSA. The DNA for the CDR3 is TGTGCCAGCAGCTCTGCAGGACAGGGGGTCGGCTACACCTTC. Amino acids: CASSSAGQGVGYTF.

This clone was seen a few times. The CDR3 DNA reads TGTGCCATCAATGAAGTAGCGGGACGGCGGGCAGATACGCAGTATTTT. This gives the protein CAINEVAGRRADTQYF. The rearrangement joins TRBV10-3 to TRBJ2-3; 8 bases align to TRBD2. CDR3 length: 16 amino acids. Per the germline V gene, CDR1 is ENHRY and CDR2 is SYGVKD. V trimming: 7 bases; J trimming: 4 bases; junction bases outside the gene matches: 13.

The chain uses TRBV16 and TRBJ1-1; D call uncertain. This CDR3 contains 14 residues. Trimming stripped 5 bases from V and 1 base from J, with 11 bases between. Germline CDR1 and CDR2: KGHSY and FQNENV. In nucleotides, the CDR3 is TGTGCCAGCAGCGTCTCGGTTAAGAACACTGAAGCTTTCTTT. Translated: CASSVSVKNTEAFF.

This chain links TRBV9 with TRBJ1-2; D possibly corresponds to TRBD1 (5 bases). The CDR3 extends over 18 amino acids. Germline assignment: CDR1 SGDLS and CDR2 YYNGEE. V was pared by 4 bases and J by 3 bases, with 25 bases between. The DNA of the CDR3 is TGTGCCAGCAGCCCCGGCAATAGGGGCACAACTCGGCACTATGGCTACACCTTC. Translation: CASSPGNRGTTRHYGYTF.

The chain employs TRBV29-1 and TRBJ2-3; 7 bases are a match to TRBD1. J was trimmed by 3 bases and V by 6 bases; bases with no gene match: 6. From germline, CDR1 is SQVTM and CDR2 ANQGSEA. The CDR3 sequence is 13 residues long. The CDR3, as DNA: TGCAGCGTAAGACAGGGAGTTACAGATACGCAGTATTTT. The encoded protein is CSVRQGVTDTQYF.

The chain is built from TRBV28 and TRBJ1-5, with TRBD1 as a possible D gene (5 bases). The CDR3 covers 15 residues. CDR1 MDHEN and CDR2 SYDVKM come from the germline V gene. Trimming shortened V by 2 bases and J by 4 bases, and 12 bases separated the two germline ends. This CDR3 is CASSLGSTANQPQHF. Written as DNA, the CDR3 is TGTGCCAGCAGTTTAGGGTCGACAGCTAATCAGCCCCAGCATTTT.

This chain links TRBV29-1 with TRBJ2-2, with D maybe TRBD1 (5 bases). The CDR3 consists of 15 residues. The ends were cut back, 3 bases at V and 1 base at J, with 12 bases in the middle. CDR1 and CDR2 from the germline V gene are SQVTM and ANQGSEA. In DNA, the CDR3 is TGCAGCGTTGAGACAGCAAACCTGAACACCGGGGAGCTGTTTTTT. Translated: CSVETANLNTGELFF.

This clone was counted between two and nine times. The gene calls are TRBV2 and TRBJ2-7; D is ambiguous. The CDR3 has 11 residues. The germline V gene has CDR1 SNHLY and CDR2 FYNNEI. Trimming removed 8 bases at V and 2 bases at J, with 7 bases between. CDR3 loop: CASGRAYEQYF. The DNA of the CDR3 is TGTGCCAGCGGTAGAGCCTACGAGCAGTACTTC. The whole variable domain, filled in from reference TRBV2 and TRBJ2-7, reads EPEVTQTPSHQVTQMGQEVILRCVPISNHLYFYWYRQILGQKVEFLVSFYNNEISEKSEIFDDQFSVERPDGSNFTLKIRSTKLEDSAMYFCASGRAYEQYFGPGTRLTVT.

The chain uses TRBV6-5 and TRBJ2-5; 8 positions match TRBD1. CDR3 length: 16 amino acids. Germline CDR1 and CDR2: MNHEY and SVGAGI. V lost 2 bases, J lost 4 bases, and 9 bases stayed unmatched. CDR3 residues: CASSYRGQGLGETQYF. The CDR3 nucleotides are TGTGCCAGCAGTTACCGCGGACAGGGCCTGGGAGAGACCCAGTACTTC.

V is TRBV5-1 and J is TRBJ1-1; 7 nucleotides agree with TRBD1. Losses at the gene ends were 3 bases for V and 11 bases for J; bases not matched to a gene: 10. CDR3 length: 13 amino acids. Germline CDR1 and CDR2: SGHRS and YFSETQ. The CDR3 region is CASSYTRGMEAFF. CDR3 sequence (DNA): TGCGCCAGCAGCTATACCAGGGGGATGGAGGCTTTCTTT.